The rows below give T cell receptor beta chains drawn from one sample of a study of shared T cell receptors in the human thymus. Using immunoSEQ multiplex PCR, the repertoire was profiled, and TCRdb retains in-frame clones only, with some absent. Of about 660,000 clones in the sample, approximately 89% are singletons; the top ten hold 0.0094%. A further study also used this sample, focusing on human thymus T cells.

Material for sequencing was thymocytes. Every receptor here comes from a boy in the first two years of life with a congenital heart defect. Each CDR3 is given with its conserved first and last residue. Clone size, where shown, is once, few, many, or a class for clones that have expanded.

cdr3_aa: CASSFRGGVDQPQHF
clone_size: -
v_call: TRBV5-6

cdr3_aa: CASSFSPGQGTHQPQHF
clone_size: once
v_call: TRBV27

cdr3_aa: CASSWTGLFEQYF
clone_size: -
v_call: TRBV28

cdr3_aa: CATSRDGDRATNYGYTF
clone_size: -
v_call: TRBV15

cdr3_aa: CASSFDKLAGITDTQYF
clone_size: -
v_call: TRBV11-2

cdr3_aa: CASSQKNRDRGHEQYF
clone_size: once
v_call: TRBV5-4

cdr3_aa: CASTGPGGYGYTF
clone_size: few
v_call: TRBV6-5

cdr3_aa: CASSSMTGWNEQYF
clone_size: -
v_call: TRBV19

cdr3_aa: CASSFNRGRLADTQYF
clone_size: -
v_call: TRBV5-6

cdr3_aa: CSVDTGQGLTYEQYF
clone_size: -
v_call: TRBV29-1

cdr3_aa: CASRELQGYEQYF
clone_size: -
v_call: TRBV2

cdr3_aa: CASSYIGENYGYTF
clone_size: -
v_call: TRBV6-6

cdr3_aa: CASSQIQLNTEAFF
clone_size: -
v_call: TRBV6-6

cdr3_aa: CASSIAGGRAGRNEQYF
clone_size: -
v_call: TRBV19

cdr3_aa: CASSARSSYNEQFF
clone_size: -
v_call: TRBV2

cdr3_aa: CASSLLTSGGTYEQYF
clone_size: -
v_call: TRBV28

cdr3_aa: CASSTRIAGNTIYF
clone_size: -
v_call: TRBV10-2

cdr3_aa: CATSRGGNRVADTEAFF
clone_size: -
v_call: TRBV15

cdr3_aa: CASSLDFGGRLNTEAFF
clone_size: -
v_call: TRBV11-2

cdr3_aa: CASSLGGRKLYEQYF
clone_size: -
v_call: TRBV14

cdr3_aa: CASSKSRGRNTEAFF
clone_size: -
v_call: TRBV11-2

cdr3_aa: CATPTGTGTYEQYF
clone_size: -
v_call: TRBV5-1

cdr3_aa: CASSGPQGTQETQYF
clone_size: -
v_call: TRBV9

cdr3_aa: CASSYDRQGVNTEAFF
clone_size: once
v_call: TRBV6-5

cdr3_aa: CASSFLDPGTSGTDTQYF
clone_size: -
v_call: TRBV5-6

cdr3_aa: CASTGGDTQYF
clone_size: -
v_call: TRBV19

cdr3_aa: CASSVAATTYNEQFF
clone_size: -
v_call: TRBV28

cdr3_aa: CASSLMRVGEDTQYF
clone_size: -
v_call: TRBV11-2

cdr3_aa: CASGLGMTGRSNQPQHF
clone_size: -
v_call: TRBV12-5

cdr3_aa: CASSTWTSGTGTDTQYF
clone_size: -
v_call: TRBV28

cdr3_aa: CASSLSRSGNEQFF
clone_size: -
v_call: TRBV28

cdr3_aa: CASSLRGLDTEAFF
clone_size: -
v_call: TRBV5-4

cdr3_aa: CASSERQDAMNTEAFF
clone_size: once
v_call: TRBV9

cdr3_aa: CASIGVGLAPAEQYF
clone_size: -
v_call: TRBV2

cdr3_aa: CAISEVRAEAFF
clone_size: -
v_call: TRBV10-3

cdr3_aa: CASSLEPGGEEQYF
clone_size: -
v_call: TRBV7-6

cdr3_aa: CASSYRRSALTEAFF
clone_size: -
v_call: TRBV6-5

cdr3_aa: CASSQEGRGGLETQYF
clone_size: -
v_call: TRBV4-1

cdr3_aa: CASSQQGLGEKLFF
clone_size: -
v_call: TRBV27

cdr3_aa: CASSSRARSGYTF
clone_size: -
v_call: TRBV13

cdr3_aa: CAISNDGLAGYTDTQYF
clone_size: -
v_call: TRBV10-3

cdr3_aa: CASSRQTAGRGGTGELFF
clone_size: -
v_call: TRBV11-3